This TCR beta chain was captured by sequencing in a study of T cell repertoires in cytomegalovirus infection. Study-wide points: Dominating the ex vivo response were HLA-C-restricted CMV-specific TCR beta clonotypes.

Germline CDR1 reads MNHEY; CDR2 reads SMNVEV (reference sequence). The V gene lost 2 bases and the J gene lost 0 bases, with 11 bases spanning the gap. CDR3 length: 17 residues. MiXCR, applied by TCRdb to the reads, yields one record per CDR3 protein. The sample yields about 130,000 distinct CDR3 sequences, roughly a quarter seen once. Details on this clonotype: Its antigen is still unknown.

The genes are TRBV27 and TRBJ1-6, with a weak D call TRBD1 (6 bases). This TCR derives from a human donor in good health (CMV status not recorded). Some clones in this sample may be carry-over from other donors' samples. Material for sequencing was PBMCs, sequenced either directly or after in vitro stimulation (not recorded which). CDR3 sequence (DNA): TGTGCCAGCAGTTTACAGGGGCAAAGCTCCTATAATTCACCCCTCCACTTT. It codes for CASSLQGQSSYNSPLHF.